A selection of T cell receptor beta chains follows, all from one sample in a study of cytomegalovirus exposure and HLA in healthy donors. Profiling relied on immunoSEQ multiplex PCR, and the TCRdb table lists in-frame clones only, not all of them. The sample holds approximately 100,000 clones; approximately 73% are singletons and the top ten take more than 3%. Specimen: PBMCs. The source is a woman between 45 and 60 years old in good health and CMV-seropositive. The CDR3 runs from the conserved cysteine through the conserved F or W. Fields, in order: V gene, J gene, D gene, clone size, CDR3 protein, CDR3 DNA. A D gene is named only where the DNA matches it firmly. Clone size appears in some rows only: once, few, many, or a class for an expanded clone.

v_call: TRBV6-1; j_call: TRBJ1-6; d_call: -; clone_size: -; cdr3_aa: CASSEAPGHVYNSPLHF; cdr3_nt: TGTGCCAGCAGTGAAGCCCCGGGACACGTTTATAATTCACCCCTCCACTTT
v_call: TRBV11-2; j_call: TRBJ2-7; d_call: TRBD2; clone_size: -; cdr3_aa: CASSLSGGSFYEQYF; cdr3_nt: TGTGCCAGCAGCCTTAGTGGCGGGAGTTTCTACGAGCAGTACTTC
v_call: TRBV4-1; j_call: TRBJ2-2; d_call: -; clone_size: -; cdr3_aa: CASSQAQGSNTGELFF; cdr3_nt: TGCGCCAGCAGCCAGGCACAGGGATCGAACACCGGGGAACTGTTTTTT
v_call: TRBV11-2; j_call: TRBJ1-4; d_call: -; clone_size: -; cdr3_aa: CASSLAPPRNEKLFF; cdr3_nt: TGTGCCAGCAGCTTAGCTCCACCCCGGAATGAAAAACTGTTTTTT
v_call: TRBV5-6; j_call: TRBJ2-7; d_call: -; clone_size: -; cdr3_aa: CASSLSAAYEQYF; cdr3_nt: TGTGCCAGCAGCTTGTCGGCGGCCTACGAGCAGTACTTC
v_call: TRBV20-1; j_call: TRBJ1-2; d_call: -; clone_size: once; cdr3_aa: CSARRGYGYTF; cdr3_nt: TGCAGTGCTAGAAGGGGCTATGGCTACACCTTC
v_call: TRBV6-1; j_call: TRBJ2-1; d_call: -; clone_size: -; cdr3_aa: CASSENWSAEQFF; cdr3_nt: TGTGCCAGCAGTGAAAACTGGAGTGCGGAGCAGTTCTTC
v_call: TRBV5-1; j_call: TRBJ2-1; d_call: -; clone_size: -; cdr3_aa: CASRSGGTNEQFF; cdr3_nt: TGCGCCAGCAGATCTGGGGGGACCAATGAGCAGTTCTTC
v_call: TRBV15; j_call: TRBJ2-1; d_call: TRBD2; clone_size: once; cdr3_aa: CATSRGQRGNNEQFF; cdr3_nt: TGTGCCACCAGCAGAGGACAGCGGGGGAACAATGAGCAGTTCTTC
v_call: TRBV2; j_call: TRBJ1-2; d_call: -; clone_size: -; cdr3_aa: CASSEGNRVNYGYTF; cdr3_nt: TGTGCCAGCAGTGAAGGTAACAGGGTGAACTATGGCTACACCTTC